These 21 T cell receptor beta chains were all obtained from the same sample, sequenced in a study of blood T cell repertoires in COVID-19. Assay: immunoSEQ multiplex PCR; the TCRdb copy retains only in-frame clones and omits some. The sample consists of roughly 100,000 clones, roughly four fifths of them appearing once. Sequencing was performed on peripheral blood. Receptors were obtained from a woman of 80 years or more with active or convalescent COVID-19.

This chain uses TRBV18 with TRBJ2-1; 10 bases match TRBD1. From germline, CDR1 is KGHSH and CDR2 LQKENI. CDR3 length: 16 amino acids. V lost 3 bases to trimming and J lost 6 bases; unmatched junction nucleotides: 8. Here the CDR3 DNA reads TGTGCCAGCTCACCCGGCGGGACAGGGGTAACCAATGAGCAGTTCTTC. It is translated as CASSPGGTGVTNEQFF.

This clone was seen a handful of times. V usage is TRBV11-2 and J usage is TRBJ2-5, with TRBD2 identical over 7 bases. From germline, CDR1 is SGHAT and CDR2 FQNNGV. The CDR3 length is 14 residues. V dropped 1 base and J dropped 3; count of bases not matched to a gene: 2. CDR3 coding DNA: TGTGCCAGCAGCTTAGGGAGCGGGGAAGAGACCCAGTACTTC. Its protein product is CASSLGSGEETQYF.

The chain carries TRBV28 and TRBJ1-5, with D uncertain. The CDR3 has 12 residues. In germline, CDR1 is MDHEN, CDR2 SYDVKM. CDR3 coding DNA: TGTGGGGCTCTCGGGCGGGATCAGCCCCAGCATTTT. This codes for CGALGRDQPQHF.

The genes are TRBV19 and TRBJ2-1; 8 bases fit TRBD1. The CDR3 contains 13 residues. V trimming: 4 bases; J trimming: 6 bases; junction bases outside the gene matches: 2. The germline V gene encodes CDR1 LNHDA and CDR2 SQIVND (reference sequence). The DNA of the CDR3 is TGTGCCAGTAGTACCACAGGGGGCAATGAGCAGTTCTTC. Translated, it gives CASSTTGGNEQFF.

This clone was counted only a few times. V usage is TRBV5-8 and J usage is TRBJ1-5; 9 bases are shared with TRBD1. Germline trimming cut 4 bases from V and 2 bases from J; bases unmatched to any gene: 7. CDR1 SGHTS and CDR2 YDEGEE come from the germline V gene. The CDR3 is 16 residues long. CDR3 in amino acids: CASSPGTGNRNQPQHF. CDR3 DNA: TGTGCCAGCAGCCCCGGGACAGGGAATCGCAATCAGCCCCAGCATTTT.

The chain links TRBV27 to TRBJ1-1; TRBD1 might be the D (6 bases). This CDR3 region has 12 residues. Germline V gene lookup returns CDR1 MNHEY and CDR2 SMNVEV (reference sequence). Trimming cost V 4 bases and J 10 bases, with 13 bases left between them. As DNA, the CDR3 is TGTGCCAGCAGTTCTACAGGGTTAGGAGCTTTCTTT. As protein: CASSSTGLGAFF.

This chain's CDR3 is CASSLGRKRDISGELFF. CDR3 DNA: TGTGCCAGCAGCTTGGGGCGAAAGAGGGATATATCCGGGGAGCTGTTTTTT. This chain joins TRBV5-8 and TRBJ2-2; tentatively, D is TRBD2 (5 bases). The V gene lost 0 bases and the J gene lost 6 bases, with 18 bases spanning the gap. Per germline, CDR1 SGHTS and CDR2 YDEGEE. CDR3 length: 17 amino acids.

The chain combines TRBV29-1 with TRBJ2-5; 9 bases align to TRBD1. This CDR3 region has 14 residues. V lost 7 bases and J lost 5; bases outside the gene matches: 11. The germline CDR1 and CDR2 sequences are SQVTM and ANQGSEA. CDR3 bases: TGCAGCGCACCGGGACAGGGTCTCTGGGAGACCCAGTACTTC. It encodes CSAPGQGLWETQYF.

This CDR3 is CAIQGAMNYGYTF. Here the CDR3 DNA reads TGTGCCATCCAGGGGGCTATGAACTATGGCTACACCTTC. The rearrangement links TRBV28 to TRBJ1-2; 8 bases line up with TRBD1. J was trimmed by 2 bases and V by 10 bases; bases with no gene match: 6. Germline V gene sequence: CDR1 MDHEN, CDR2 SYDVKM. This CDR3 comprises 13 residues.

The chain uses TRBV18 and TRBJ1-5; 9 positions match TRBD1. Germline V CDR1 and CDR2: KGHSH, LQKENI. V was pared by 3 bases and J by 3 bases, with 3 bases of the junction left unmatched. The CDR3 has 15 amino acids. Written as DNA, the CDR3 is TGTGCCAGCTCACCCGGACAGGGGACCAATCAGCCCCAGCATTTT. The encoded protein is CASSPGQGTNQPQHF.

This chain uses TRBV4-1 with TRBJ2-5; TRBD2 aligns across 10 bases. The CDR3 has 19 residues. V shed 3 bases and J 4 bases; nucleotides not matched to a gene: 17. Germline values: CDR1 MGHRA, CDR2 YSYEKL. The chain's CDR3 is CASSHRIWGQAGGRETQYF. The CDR3 DNA follows: TGCGCCAGCAGCCACAGAATATGGGGTCAAGCGGGGGGGCGAGAGACCCAGTACTTC.

V usage is TRBV6-5 and J usage is TRBJ1-4; weak D call: TRBD1 (6 bases). CDR1 and CDR2 from the germline V gene are MNHEY and SVGAGI. Trimming stripped 6 bases from V and 8 bases from J, with 13 bases between. The CDR3 loop spans 13 amino acids. The CDR3 nucleotides are TGTGCCAGCAGCATACAGGGCTCCGAAAAACTGTTTTTT. Protein product: CASSIQGSEKLFF.

V usage is TRBV6-6 and J usage is TRBJ1-6; tentatively, D is TRBD1 (5 bases). V was trimmed by 5 bases and J by 9 bases, leaving 11 bases between them. Germline values: CDR1 MNHNY, CDR2 SVGAGI (reference sequence). This CDR3 spans 13 amino acids. The CDR3: CASSHRPTSPLHF. The CDR3, as DNA: TGTGCCAGCAGTCACAGGCCGACTTCACCCCTCCACTTT.

V gene TRBV11-2 combines with J gene TRBJ2-1; D call uncertain. Trimming took 0 bases from V and 10 from J, leaving 10 bases between them. The CDR3 has 13 residues. Germline-derived CDR1 and CDR2 are SGHAT and FQNNGV. Here the CDR3 reads CASSLDWVGEQFF. DNA for the CDR3: TGTGCCAGCAGCTTAGATTGGGTGGGCGAGCAGTTCTTC.

A few counts support this clone. In nucleotides, the CDR3 is TGTGCCAGCAGCCCTCATGTGACAGGGAACACCGGGGAGCTGTTTTTT. Translating gives CASSPHVTGNTGELFF. The chain has TRBV9 and TRBJ2-2, with a possible D match to TRBD1 (6 bases). The V and J ends lost 4 bases and 1 base respectively, with 14 bases between them. Germline lookup yields CDR1 SGDLS and CDR2 YYNGEE. The CDR3 sequence is 16 residues long.

This clone appeared a single time. The CDR3 loop is CASQTGLNYGYTF. In DNA, the CDR3 is TGTGCCAGCCAGACAGGGCTTAACTATGGCTACACCTTC. J is TRBJ1-2 and V is TRBV6-5, with TRBD1 matching 7 bases. CDR1 and CDR2 (germline): MNHEY, SVGAGI. There are 13 residues in the CDR3. Unmatched junction bases numbered 4, after V lost 8 bases and J lost 1 base.

The chain recombines TRBV7-2 with TRBJ2-1, with a possible D match to TRBD2 (5 bases). Trimming removed 1 base at V and 4 bases at J, with 17 bases between. The CDR3 spans 17 residues. Germline CDR1 reads SGHTA; CDR2 reads FQGNSA. The CDR3: CASSLVSGSVLYNEQFF. The CDR3 DNA follows: TGTGCCAGCAGCTTAGTCAGTGGGAGCGTCCTTTACAATGAGCAGTTCTTC.

V gene TRBV28 combines with J gene TRBJ1-6, with TRBD1 matching over 8 bases. The CDR3 has 13 residues. Trimming took 10 bases from V and 10 from J; bases not matched to a gene: 9. Germline loops: CDR1 MDHEN, CDR2 SYDVKM. CDR3 loop: CATRTGPGSPLHF. In nucleotides, the CDR3 is TGTGCCACCCGGACAGGGCCCGGGTCACCCCTCCACTTT.

The rearrangement uses TRBV9 and TRBJ2-1; 13 bases are a match to TRBD2. V gave up 3 bases and J gave up 8 bases; unmatched junction bases: 5. Germline V gene data show CDR1 as SGDLS and CDR2 as YYNGEE. The CDR3 length is 15 residues. CDR3 in amino acids: CASSATSGGADEQFF. Here the CDR3 DNA reads TGTGCCAGCAGCGCCACTAGCGGGGGGGCTGATGAGCAGTTCTTC.

This chain connects TRBV30 to TRBJ1-1; D call uncertain. The CDR3 consists of 13 residues. Trimming cost V 0 bases and J 1 base, with 6 bases left between them. The germline V gene has CDR1 GTSNPN and CDR2 SVGIG (reference sequence). The CDR3 DNA sequence: TGTGCCTGGAGTGTAGAGGAGAACACTGAAGCTTTCTTT. As protein: CAWSVEENTEAFF. Drawing the rest from reference TRBV30 and TRBJ1-1, the complete variable domain is SQTIHQWPATLVQPVGSPLSLECTVEGTSNPNLYWYRQAAGRGLQLLFYSVGIGQISSEVPQNLSASRPQDRQFILSSKKLLLSDSGFYLCAWSVEENTEAFFGQGTRLTVV.

J is TRBJ2-1 and V is TRBV13, with TRBD1 matching 8 bases. There are 12 residues in the CDR3. The germline V gene encodes CDR1 PRHDT and CDR2 FYEKMQ (reference sequence). Trimming took 5 bases from V and 8 from J; bases not matched to a gene: 2. CDR3 DNA sequence: TGTGCCAGCAGCCCGACAGGGGATGAGCAGTTCTTC. The encoded protein is CASSPTGDEQFF.